This T cell receptor (beta chain) appears in the sequencing data of a study of Graves' ophthalmopathy and Graves' hyperthyroidism. Whole-study findings and limits: Detection in blood was also observed for most expanded thyroid clonotypes above 0.001 frequency. Sensitivity reached just under 90% and specificity approximately 81% for a 13-signature model separating ophthalmopathy from stable hyperthyroidism. Ophthalmopathy progression was predicted by the model at less than 71% sensitivity and less than 80% specificity.

Using RNA transcripts, the TCR beta CDR3 regions were amplified. HTBI primers primed a first-round RT-PCR, and a second-round multiplex PCR followed. Each CDR3 protein gets one entry after TCRdb re-called the multiplex PCR reads with MiXCR. The sample holds 450,000 or so distinct CDR3 sequences; approximately 15% are singletons and the top ten take about a tenth. The CDR3 length is 12 residues. V shed 1 base and J shed 11 bases, with 11 bases lying between them. The authors isolated PBMCs from around 10 ml of fresh peripheral blood. In its sample, this clonotype was seen many times. The antigen remains unidentified.

The V call is TRBV12-3 or TRBV12-4, the J call TRBJ1-1; TRBD1 is a possible D gene (6 bases). The clonotype originates from a woman in her 30s with Graves' ophthalmopathy. Input material: blood. CDR3 region: CASSLVGGTAFF. The CDR3 DNA reads as TGTGCCAGCAGTTTAGTAGGGGGGACGGCTTTCTTT.